The clone carrying this TCR beta chain was seen a single time. Its antigen is as yet unknown. These data are taken from a study of T cell responses to AZD1222 COVID-19 vaccine. Study observations and caveats: Sampling captured repertoires only after the peak T cell response. Spike regions recognized by vaccine-associated CD4 TCRs spanned the protein, led by 160-218 and 743-854. Donors were mostly white British, more females; clonal diversity possibly underestimated.

TCRdb's table, derived via immunoSEQ multiplex PCR, lists solely in-frame clones and lacks some. Of 100,000 to 130,000 clones in the sample, 89% were seen once. The CDR3 loop spans 14 amino acids. The V end lost 0 bases, the J end lost 1 base, and 6 bases lay between the germline ends. Germline V CDR1 and CDR2: SGHTA, FQGNSA. The genes are TRBV7-2 and TRBJ1-1; D is uncertain. The specimen was peripheral blood, collected on day 0 of AZD1222 vaccination. The receptor comes from an adult in good health. CDR3 sequence reads: CASSLAAANTEAFF. CDR3 sequence (DNA): TGTGCCAGCAGCTTAGCTGCGGCGAACACTGAAGCTTTCTTT.